This is a list of T cell receptor beta chains from one sample in a study of T cell changes during pregnancy in multiple sclerosis. Clones were sequenced by immunoSEQ multiplex PCR, and TCRdb holds only the in-frame ones, with some missing. The sample holds under 80,000 clones; approximately 92% are singletons and the top ten take about 2.5%. The sequencing used peripheral blood, collected before pregnancy. The receptor source for this set is a female donor with multiple sclerosis, enrolled in a pregnancy study. CDR3s include the opening cysteine and the closing phenylalanine or tryptophan. The D gene is left open where the match is weak. Size values are once, few and many counts, or a class for expanded clones, and some rows have none.

j_call	d_call	cdr3_length	clone_size	v_call	cdr3_nt	cdr3_aa
TRBJ2-2	-	17	-	TRBV9	TGTGCCAGCAGCCCCCGGGGATTAGCGAGATCGGCCGGGGAGCTGTTTTTT	CASSPRGLARSAGELFF
TRBJ2-3	TRBD2	17	-	TRBV5-1	TGCGCCAGCAGCGGGGGGACTAGCGGGAGACTGACAGATACGCAGTATTTT	CASSGGTSGRLTDTQYF
TRBJ2-2	-	17	few	TRBV4-3	TGCGCCAGCAGCCAAGACTCGCGACTGTATTACACCGGGGAGCTGTTTTTT	CASSQDSRLYYTGELFF
TRBJ1-4	-	12	-	TRBV28	TGTGCCAGCGGCGAACTCCAGGGAGGGCTGTTTTTT	CASGELQGGLFF
TRBJ2-7	-	15	-	TRBV4-2	TGTGCCAGCAGCCAAAAATTTGGGGGGACCTACGAGCAGTACTTC	CASSQKFGGTYEQYF
TRBJ2-7	-	14	large	TRBV7-2	TGTGCCAGCAGCCCGGGACTCGGCACCTACGAGCAGTACTTC	CASSPGLGTYEQYF
TRBJ1-1	-	15	-	TRBV7-9	TGTGCCAGCAGCCCCGGGGACTCCCTAGGGACTGAAGCTTTCTTT	CASSPGDSLGTEAFF
TRBJ1-2	-	14	-	TRBV28	TGTGCCAGCAGTCTAGGGTCCAGGGAATATGGCTACACCTTC	CASSLGSREYGYTF
TRBJ2-3	TRBD1	15	-	TRBV5-4	TGTGCCAGCAGCCCGGGACAGGGGCCTGCAGATACGCAGTATTTT	CASSPGQGPADTQYF
TRBJ2-7	TRBD2	16	-	TRBV19	TGTGCCAGTAGTCCGCAGCCGGGACTAGCGGGATCCGAGCAGTACTTC	CASSPQPGLAGSEQYF
TRBJ2-2	-	16	-	TRBV11-1	TGTGCCAGCAGCACCCAAAGGGGGGGGAACACCGGGGAGCTGTTTTTT	CASSTQRGGNTGELFF
TRBJ2-7	TRBD2	16	once	TRBV6-5	TGTGCCAGCAGTTCCGGCGGGAGGTCCTCTGTTTACGAGCAGTACTTC	CASSSGGRSSVYEQYF
TRBJ2-7	-	13	-	TRBV18	TGTGCCAGCTCACCCCGCATAAGCGACGAGCAGTACTTC	CASSPRISDEQYF
TRBJ2-2	TRBD1	17	-	TRBV16	TGTGCCAGCAGCCAATCCCCCGGGACAGGACTGACCGGGGAGCTGTTTTTT	CASSQSPGTGLTGELFF
TRBJ2-2	-	15	-	TRBV5-1	TGCGCCAGCAGCTCTGGGGCTAGCGCCCCCGGGGAGCTGTTTTTT	CASSSGASAPGELFF
TRBJ2-1	TRBD2	16	-	TRBV9	TGTGCCAGCAGCGTAGAGCTAGCGGGAGTAGGGAATGAGCAGTTCTTC	CASSVELAGVGNEQFF
TRBJ2-1	-	13	-	TRBV19	TGTGCCAGTAGTAGGCGGGGTGGGAATGAGCAGTTCTTC	CASSRRGGNEQFF
TRBJ2-1	TRBD2	15	-	TRBV27	TGTGCCAGCAGTACTCTAGCGGGAAAGTTGAATGAGCAGTTCTTC	CASSTLAGKLNEQFF
TRBJ1-2	-	13	-	TRBV6-6	TGTGCCAGCAGTTACCGGACACTCTATGGCTACACCTTC	CASSYRTLYGYTF
TRBJ2-7	TRBD2	13	once	TRBV6-5	TGTGCCAGCAGCCTAGGACTAGCAGGCGAGCAGTACTTC	CASSLGLAGEQYF
TRBJ2-7	-	12	-	TRBV5-1	TGCGCCAGCAGCTCGGGAACACACGAGCAGTACTTC	CASSSGTHEQYF
TRBJ2-1	TRBD1	16	-	TRBV28	TGTGCCAGCACCATGCGCCTGGGGACAGGGGGCAATGAGCAGTTCTTC	CASTMRLGTGGNEQFF